Below, 8 T cell receptor beta chains from the same sample are listed, as sequenced in a study of T cell responses to AZD1222 COVID-19 vaccine. The table came from immunoSEQ multiplex PCR; TCRdb's copy has only in-frame clones and leaves some out. The sample yields about 210,000 clones, about 94% seen once. Sequencing used peripheral blood, obtained 28 days after the second dose of the MenACWY control vaccine. The receptors stem from an adult who received the MenACWY meningococcal vaccine as a control.

Here the CDR3 reads CASSIGGSRGNQPQHF. As DNA, the CDR3 is TGTGCCAGTAGTATAGGCGGGTCCCGGGGCAATCAGCCCCAGCATTTT. The chain recombines TRBV19 with TRBJ1-5; D remains unclear. The CDR3 is made up of 16 amino acids. From germline, CDR1 is LNHDA and CDR2 SQIVND (reference sequence). Trimming shortened V by 1 base and J by 2 bases, and 12 bases separated the two germline ends.

The rearrangement uses TRBV28 and TRBJ1-3; 7 nucleotides match TRBD1. The length of the CDR3 is 15 residues. Per the germline V gene, CDR1 is MDHEN and CDR2 is SYDVKM. V gave up 6 bases and J gave up 3 bases; unmatched junction bases: 8. The CDR3 coding sequence is TGTGCCAGCAGAAGCAGGGGGGCTGGTGGAAACACCATATATTTT. Translating it yields CASRSRGAGGNTIYF.

This chain connects TRBV5-6 to TRBJ1-4; D gene ambiguous. CDR1 and CDR2 (germline): SGHDT, YYEEEE. Trimming stripped 2 bases from V and 12 bases from J, with 17 bases between. The CDR3 covers 14 residues. CDR3 nucleotide sequence: TGTGCCAGCAGCTTCCCAGGAGCCCGGGCGGAACTGTTTTTT. The encoded protein is CASSFPGARAELFF.

J is TRBJ2-2 and V is TRBV5-4; D may be TRBD1 (5 bases). V dropped 4 bases and J dropped 4 bases, with 14 bases sitting between them. Germline loops: CDR1 SGHNT, CDR2 YYREEE (reference sequence). The CDR3 is 15 amino acids. This CDR3 is CASSAQQGGTGELFF. The CDR3 DNA follows: TGTGCCAGCAGCGCTCAGCAGGGTGGCACCGGGGAGCTGTTTTTT.

The chain recombines TRBV10-3 with TRBJ1-6; D is unresolved. V was pared by 2 bases and J by 7 bases, with 3 bases between. Germline V gene sequence: CDR1 ENHRY, CDR2 SYGVKD. This CDR3 has 12 residues. The CDR3 coding sequence is TGTGCCATCAGTGAGGTAAATTCACCCCTCCACTTT. Translation gives CAISEVNSPLHF.

The chain is built from TRBV27 and TRBJ1-2, with 8 bases fitting TRBD1. The J segment lost 4 bases and the V segment lost 5 bases, leaving 9 bases of the junction unmatched. Germline CDR1 is MNHEY and CDR2 is SMNVEV (reference sequence). This CDR3 comprises 15 residues. CDR3 sequence (DNA): TGTGCCAGCAGTCCATCCGGGACAGGTCGCTATGGCTACACCTTC. Translated: CASSPSGTGRYGYTF.

The gene calls are TRBV19 and TRBJ2-5; 13 nucleotides match TRBD2. The trim removed 5 bases at V and 2 bases at J, leaving 14 bases unmatched. CDR3 length equals 19 residues. CDR1 and CDR2 from the germline V gene are LNHDA and SQIVND (reference sequence). The DNA for the CDR3 is TGTGCCAGTAGTCGGAGTTCGACTAGCGGGAGGAGGGGGCAAGAGACCCAGTACTTC. Translation: CASSRSSTSGRRGQETQYF.

V usage is TRBV19 and J usage is TRBJ2-1; 9 positions agree with TRBD2. The ends lost 6 bases at V and 3 bases at J; junction bases unmatched: 3. This CDR3 comprises 14 residues. The V gene's germline CDR1 is LNHDA and CDR2 SQIVND (reference sequence). The CDR3 here is CASRRGGFYNEQFF. CDR3 bases: TGTGCCAGTAGGCGGGGGGGGTTCTACAATGAGCAGTTCTTC.